This T cell receptor beta chain is from a study of T cell responses to AZD1222 COVID-19 vaccine (dated by TCRdb to the early 2020s). About the full investigation: TCR sequencing covered over 230 trial participants: around 210 given two doses of AZD1222 and 26 given two doses of MenACWY control vaccine. Trial participants were enrolled by age into subgroups of 18-55, 56-69 and 70-plus years, and about 150, 27 and 61 TCR-sequenced participants, respectively, were included in these subgroups.

The time point label, read with the paper, signifies: about 28 days (+/-7) after the second vaccine dose. AZD1222 recipients whose second dose came at about 4 weeks and those whose second dose came at about 12 weeks were combined into one group, since spike-specific TCR depth and breadth did not differ between the two schedules. The vaccinee samples were drawn from two UK trials, COV001 and COV002, one of which was a single-blind randomized controlled phase 2/3 trial testing AZD1222 (ChAdOx1 nCoV-19) in healthy adults. Trial participant PBMC samples were collected at day 0 and day 28 after the second dose for TCRbeta chain sequencing. Overall study outcomes, separate from this receptor: Nearly half of unique spike-specific TCRs reportedly recognized epitopes outside regions mutated in the B.1.351 and B.1.1.7 variants. In the small 56-69-year group, the increase in depth fell short of significance, most likely because of low power. Only a handful of AZD1222 recipients were SARS-CoV-2 seropositive at baseline, limiting conclusions about previously exposed vaccinees. No day 14 peak-response samples were available, so repertoires were characterized only after the peak T cell response. After two AZD1222 doses, both the breadth and the depth of spike-specific TCRs were significantly higher than at day 0 and than in MenACWY recipients. Most participants were white British and females outnumbered males, and the authors suggested that clonal diversity may have been underestimated. CD4 TCRs associated with the vaccine covered the entire spike protein, and the dominant responses were in regions 160-218 and 743-854.

The CDR3 regions of human TCRbeta chains were analyzed by immunosequencing. The study's own analysis went as follows. Repertoire TCRs were checked for matches against a reference library of SARS-CoV-2-specific TCRs that had been generated using the MIRA antigen-specificity platform. Breadth meant the fraction of unique TCRs that were SARS-CoV-2-associated, whereas depth meant the fraction of total T cells that were SARS-CoV-2-associated. Each spike-specific TCR was assigned to its reactive spike region and to a CD4 or CD8 class using the MIRA data. Log10-transformed breadth and depth values were compared by one-way ANOVA with Sidak's multiple comparisons tests. TCRdb took this table from immuneACCESS and kept in-frame rearrangements with V and J called. Such tables lack part of the clones; where checked against another copy, unresolved V genes explain under half of the gap, and the rest is unexplained. V and J calls and clone size are given by that table; D and trimming were obtained from the DNA. In this sample the table shows fewer than 200,000 clones, 85% to 95% of which occur a single time. Approximately 1.5% of the sample is taken by the ten largest.

A note on this clone: No antigen is known for it. There are no base qualities to consult, and no much larger clone falls within one base.

Here the sequenced sample was peripheral blood, taken 28 days after the second AZD1222 dose. This sequence originates from an adult who received the AZD1222 COVID-19 vaccine.

Here the CDR3 is given as CAISDSVGANTEAFF. The bases read TGTGCCATCAGTGACTCTGTGGGGGCTAACACTGAAGCTTTCTTT. The chain is encoded by TRBV10-3 joined to TRBJ1-1; TRBD1 could be the D gene, as 6 bases match. The CDR3 measures 15 amino acids from cysteine to phenylalanine. Only CDR3 DNA is held: 45 bases, read in frame from base 1. CDR1 and CDR2, per the germline V gene, are ENHRY and SYGVKD. V is shortened by 3 bases, J by 2 bases, and the region joining them spans 13 bases.